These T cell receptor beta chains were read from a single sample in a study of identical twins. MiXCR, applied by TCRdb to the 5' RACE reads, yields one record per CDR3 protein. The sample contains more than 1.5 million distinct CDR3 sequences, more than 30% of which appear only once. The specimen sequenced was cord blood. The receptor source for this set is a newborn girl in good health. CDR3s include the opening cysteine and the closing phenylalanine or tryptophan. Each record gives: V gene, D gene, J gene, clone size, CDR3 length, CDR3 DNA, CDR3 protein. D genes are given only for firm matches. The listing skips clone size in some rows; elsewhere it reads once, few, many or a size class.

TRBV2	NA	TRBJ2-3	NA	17	TGTGCCAGCAGTCAGAGAGGGGCTGAGTTGGGCACAGATACGCAGTATTTT	CASSQRGAELGTDTQYF
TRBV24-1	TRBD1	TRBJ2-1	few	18	TGTGCCACCAGTGATTTGCCCGGGACAGGGACCCTAATCAATGAGCAGTTCTTC	CATSDLPGTGTLINEQFF
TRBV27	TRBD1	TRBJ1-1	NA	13	TGTGCCAGCAGTATGACAGGGTACACTGAAGCTTTCTTT	CASSMTGYTEAFF
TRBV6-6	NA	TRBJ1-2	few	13	TGTTCCAGCAGCCTGACAGGACACTATGGCTACACCTTC	CSSSLTGHYGYTF
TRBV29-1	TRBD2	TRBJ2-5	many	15	TGCAGCGTCAAAACCGGGACTAGCGGGGCCCAGACCCAGTACTTC	CSVKTGTSGAQTQYF
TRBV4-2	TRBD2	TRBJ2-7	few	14	TGTGCCAGCAGCCAAAAGGTTAGCGGGGATGAGCAGTACTTC	CASSQKVSGDEQYF
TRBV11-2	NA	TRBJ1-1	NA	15	TGTGCCAGCAGCTTTTCGGGCCGCGGAATCGCTGAAGCTTTCTTT	CASSFSGRGIAEAFF
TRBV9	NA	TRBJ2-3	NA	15	TGTGCCAGCAGCTGGGCGGGGGCTAGCACAGATACGCAGTATTTT	CASSWAGASTDTQYF
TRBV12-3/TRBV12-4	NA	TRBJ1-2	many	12	TGTGCCAGCAGTTTATATAACTATGGCTACACCTTC	CASSLYNYGYTF
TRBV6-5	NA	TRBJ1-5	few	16	TGTGCCAGCAGTTACTCGAGGAGAGCGGGCAATCAGCCCCAGCATTTT	CASSYSRRAGNQPQHF
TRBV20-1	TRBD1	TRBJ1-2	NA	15	TGCAGTGCTAGAGATCGACAGGGTCTTAACTATGGCTACACCTTC	CSARDRQGLNYGYTF
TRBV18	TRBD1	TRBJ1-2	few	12	TGTGCCAGCTCATCGACAGGGCAAGGCTACACCTTC	CASSSTGQGYTF
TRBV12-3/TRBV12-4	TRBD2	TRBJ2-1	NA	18	TGTGCCAGCACCTCGGGACTAGCGGGAGGTCATCGCTACAATGAGCAGTTCTTC	CASTSGLAGGHRYNEQFF
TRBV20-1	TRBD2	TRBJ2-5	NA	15	TGCAGTGCTACCCCGGGAGGATGGTACCAAGAGACCCAGTACTTC	CSATPGGWYQETQYF
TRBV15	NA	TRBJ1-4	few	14	TGTGCCACCAGCAGAGTAGGGGGACATGAAAAACTGTTTTTT	CATSRVGGHEKLFF
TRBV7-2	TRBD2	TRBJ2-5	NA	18	TGTGCCAGCAGCTCCCCCTTAGCGGGAGCGGGGTACCAAGAGACCCAGTACTTC	CASSSPLAGAGYQETQYF
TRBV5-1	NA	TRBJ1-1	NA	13	TGCGCCAGCAGCTTGGCCGGCAGGGGCGGAGCTTTCTTT	CASSLAGRGGAFF
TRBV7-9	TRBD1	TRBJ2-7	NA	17	TGTGCCAGCAGCTTAGGTGTTATCGGGACAGGGTACTACGAGCAGTACTTC	CASSLGVIGTGYYEQYF
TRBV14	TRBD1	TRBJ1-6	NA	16	TGTGCCAGCAGCCCGGACAGGAGCTCCTATAATTCACCCCTCCACTTT	CASSPDRSSYNSPLHF
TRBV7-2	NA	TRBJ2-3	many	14	TGTGCCAGCAGCTTAAGCCCTAGTCCGGATACGCAGTATTTT	CASSLSPSPDTQYF
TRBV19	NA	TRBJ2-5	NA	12	TGTGCCAGTAGTATGCAGCGCGAGACCCAGTACTTC	CASSMQRETQYF
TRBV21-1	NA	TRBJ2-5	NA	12	TGTGCCAGCGGGAACAGGGGTGAGACCCAGTACTTC	CASGNRGETQYF
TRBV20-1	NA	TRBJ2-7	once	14	TGCAGTACTGGCTCTCGGGGCACTGGGTACGAGCAGTACTTC	CSTGSRGTGYEQYF
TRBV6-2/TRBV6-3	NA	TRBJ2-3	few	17	TGTGCCAGCAGCCACCCAATCCAGCTGTTGCGCACAGATACGCAGTATTTT	CASSHPIQLLRTDTQYF
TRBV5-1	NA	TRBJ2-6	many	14	TGCGCCAGCAGTTTAGATACTGGGGCCAACGTCCTGACTTTC	CASSLDTGANVLTF
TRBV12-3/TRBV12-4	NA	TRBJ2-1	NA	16	TGTGCCAGCAGTTTCAGGGTGCTAGGAACCTACAATGAGCAGTTCTTC	CASSFRVLGTYNEQFF
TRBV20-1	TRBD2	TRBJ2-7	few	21	TGCAGTGCTAGAGATCCCCGGCCGGGACTAGCGTTCCCCAAGAGGTCCTACGAGCAGTACTTC	CSARDPRPGLAFPKRSYEQYF
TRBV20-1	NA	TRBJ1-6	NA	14	TGCAGTGCTAGGGCCGGGGCCTATAATTCACCCCTCCACTTT	CSARAGAYNSPLHF
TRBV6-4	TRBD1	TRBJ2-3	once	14	TGTGCCAGCAGTGTTAGAACAGGGGGAGATACGCAGTATTTT	CASSVRTGGDTQYF
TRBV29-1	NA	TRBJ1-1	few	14	TGCAGCGTAGCCGTCGGGTCTGTGAACACTGAAGCTTTCTTT	CSVAVGSVNTEAFF
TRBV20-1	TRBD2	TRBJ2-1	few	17	TGCAGTGCCAGACGTACCGTGAGGACTAGCGGCTACAATGAGCAGTTCTTC	CSARRTVRTSGYNEQFF
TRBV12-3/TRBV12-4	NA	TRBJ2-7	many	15	TGTGCCAGCAGTTTTGAGGCAGGGGCGACCTACGAGCAGTACTTC	CASSFEAGATYEQYF
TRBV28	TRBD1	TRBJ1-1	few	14	TGTGCCAGCACCTGGGAGGGGGCGGCCACTGAAGCTTTCTTT	CASTWEGAATEAFF
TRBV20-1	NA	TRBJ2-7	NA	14	TGCAGTGCTAGAAGGGACGAAGGGGACTACGAGCAGTACTTC	CSARRDEGDYEQYF
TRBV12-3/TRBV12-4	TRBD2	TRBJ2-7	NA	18	TGTGCCAGCAGTTTAATTAGCGGGGCCTCCAGGTCCTACAATGAGCAGTACTTC	CASSLISGASRSYNEQYF
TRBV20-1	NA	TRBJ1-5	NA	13	TGCAGTGCTAGGTCGGACCTCAATCGGCCCCAGCATTTT	CSARSDLNRPQHF
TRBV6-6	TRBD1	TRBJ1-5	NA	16	TGTGCCAGCAGTTACCGGACAGGGGACGGCAATCAGCCCCAGCATTTT	CASSYRTGDGNQPQHF
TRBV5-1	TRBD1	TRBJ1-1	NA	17	TGCGCCAGCAGCTTGTTACAGGGGGCGAGGAGGAACACTGAAGCTTTCTTT	CASSLLQGARRNTEAFF
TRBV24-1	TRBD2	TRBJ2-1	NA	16	TGTGCCACCAGTGATTTGGGGAGCGGGAGTAACAATGAGCAGTTCTTC	CATSDLGSGSNNEQFF
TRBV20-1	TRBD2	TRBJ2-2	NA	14	TGCAGTGCTAGTCGGGTAGCGGGGGCCGGGGAGCTGTTTTTT	CSASRVAGAGELFF
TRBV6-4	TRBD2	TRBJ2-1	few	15	TGTGCCAGCAGTGGTCCACTAGCGGGAGACAATGAGCAGTTCTTC	CASSGPLAGDNEQFF
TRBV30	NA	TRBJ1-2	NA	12	TGTGCCTGGAGTACGGGCCTCGGGGGCTACACCTTC	CAWSTGLGGYTF
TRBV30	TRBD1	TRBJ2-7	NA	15	TGTGCCTGGAGTGTATGGGACAGGGGCCCCTACGAGCAGTACTTC	CAWSVWDRGPYEQYF